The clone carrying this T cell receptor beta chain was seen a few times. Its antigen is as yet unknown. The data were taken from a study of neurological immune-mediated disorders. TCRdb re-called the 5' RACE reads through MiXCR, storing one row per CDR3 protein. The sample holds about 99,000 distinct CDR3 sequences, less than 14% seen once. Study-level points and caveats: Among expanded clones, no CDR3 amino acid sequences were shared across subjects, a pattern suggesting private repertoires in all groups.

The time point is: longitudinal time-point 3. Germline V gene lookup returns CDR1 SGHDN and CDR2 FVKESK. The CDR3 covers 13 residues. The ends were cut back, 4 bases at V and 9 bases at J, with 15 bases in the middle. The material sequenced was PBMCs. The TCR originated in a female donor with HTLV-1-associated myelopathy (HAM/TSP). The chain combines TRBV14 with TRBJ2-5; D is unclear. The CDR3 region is CASSRTGARSQYF. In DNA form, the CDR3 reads TGTGCCAGCAGCCGAACCGGCGCGCGGTCCCAGTACTTC.